By sample share, the clone carrying this T cell receptor beta chain is medium-sized. The sample is drawn from a study of spatial heterogeneity in lung cancer. The J segment lost 9 bases and the V segment lost 1 base, leaving 7 bases of the junction unmatched. CDR3 length: 16 residues. Germline V gene lookup returns CDR1 SGHTA and CDR2 FQGTGA. The time point: sample taken at primary tumor resection. Tumor, nontumor lung or frozen PBMC supplied whole RNA that was sequenced unsorted. Each CDR3 protein is one row after TCRdb ran MiXCR on the 5' RACE reads. The sample shows roughly 2,000 distinct CDR3 sequences, approximately 12% of them seen only once.

This sequence originates from a male donor with early-stage non-small cell lung cancer. This rearrangement joins TRBV7-3 to TRBJ2-1; 12 bases agree with TRBD2. Source: normal lung tissue next to the tumor, taken at surgery. CDR3 residues: CASSLSLAGGLGEQFF. CDR3 nucleotide sequence: TGTGCCAGCAGCTTAAGCCTAGCGGGAGGGTTGGGTGAGCAGTTCTTC.